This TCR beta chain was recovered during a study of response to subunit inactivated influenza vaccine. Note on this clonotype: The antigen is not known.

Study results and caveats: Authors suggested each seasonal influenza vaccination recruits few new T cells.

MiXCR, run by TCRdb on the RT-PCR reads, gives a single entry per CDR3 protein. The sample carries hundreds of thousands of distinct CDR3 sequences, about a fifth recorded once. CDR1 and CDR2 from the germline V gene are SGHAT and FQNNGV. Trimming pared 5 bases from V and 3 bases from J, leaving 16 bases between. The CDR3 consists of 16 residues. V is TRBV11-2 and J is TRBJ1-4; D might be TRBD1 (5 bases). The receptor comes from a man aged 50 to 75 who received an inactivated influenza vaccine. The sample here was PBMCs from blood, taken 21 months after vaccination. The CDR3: CASSQHGTGSNEKLFF. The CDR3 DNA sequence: TGTGCCAGCAGCCAACACGGAACAGGATCTAATGAAAAACTGTTTTTT.